This TCR beta chain was recorded in a study of immune cell composition in non-small cell lung cancer. There are 17 residues in the CDR3. V dropped 0 bases and J dropped 3; count of bases not matched to a gene: 10. Germline lookup yields CDR1 SGDLS and CDR2 YYNGEE. The method was immunoSEQ multiplex PCR; TCRdb's version includes in-frame clones alone and lacks a portion of them. In the table there are around 4,500 clones, around 85% of which are singletons. The TCR sequence derives from a human donor with non-small cell lung cancer. This chain connects TRBV9 to TRBJ2-5, with 8 positions matching TRBD2. Sequencing was carried out using lung tumor tissue. CDR3 protein: CASSVGGAGGIEETQYF. As DNA, the CDR3 is TGTGCCAGCAGCGTAGGAGGGGCGGGAGGAATCGAAGAGACCCAGTACTTC.